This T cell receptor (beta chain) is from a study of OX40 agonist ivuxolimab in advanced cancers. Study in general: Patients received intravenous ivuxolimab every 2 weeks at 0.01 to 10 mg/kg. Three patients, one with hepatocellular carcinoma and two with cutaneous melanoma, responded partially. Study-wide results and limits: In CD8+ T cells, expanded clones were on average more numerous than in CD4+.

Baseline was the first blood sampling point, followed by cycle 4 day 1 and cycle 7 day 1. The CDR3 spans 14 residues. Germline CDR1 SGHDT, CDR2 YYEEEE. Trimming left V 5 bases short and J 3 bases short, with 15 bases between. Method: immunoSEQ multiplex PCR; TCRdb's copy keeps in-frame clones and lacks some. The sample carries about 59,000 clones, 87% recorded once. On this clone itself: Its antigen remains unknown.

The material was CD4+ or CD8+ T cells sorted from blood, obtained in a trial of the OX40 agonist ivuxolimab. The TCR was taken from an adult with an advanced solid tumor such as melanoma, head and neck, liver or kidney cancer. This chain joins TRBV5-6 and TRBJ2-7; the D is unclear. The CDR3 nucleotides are TGTGCCAGCAGACCGTATGCGCGGTTCTACGAGCAGTACTTC. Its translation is CASRPYARFYEQYF.